A single T cell receptor (beta chain) is shown here with its context. The antigen is undetermined. This sample is part of a study of vaccination effects on CD4 cells after COVID-19. Study-level background: It was two doses of either the BNT162b2 or mRNA-1273 vaccine that participants received. Study conclusions and caveats: Only 1 of 255 vaccine-induced clones from healthy vaccinees cross-reacted with common cold coronaviruses. Among infection- and vaccine-induced clones, marked clonal contraction occurred late after vaccination.

The CDR3 is 16 residues long. Per germline, CDR1 LNHDA and CDR2 SQIVND (reference sequence). The V and J ends lost 5 bases and 4 bases, in that order; junction bases with no gene match: 11. Sequencing was performed with immunoSEQ multiplex PCR; in TCRdb, only in-frame clones are kept and a portion is missing. The repertoire holds some 22,000 clones, about three quarters seen once, with 5% in the top ten. Prior to sequencing, the ViraFEST assay stimulated PBMC with viral peptide pools, which expanded the antigen-specific CD4+ T cells. Investigators separated out CD4+ T cells once around eleven days of culture had passed. Negative nucleocapsid antibody tests before and after vaccination confirmed no previous SARS-CoV-2 infection. IL-2 medium was substituted for half the medium on days 3 and 7.

J is TRBJ2-3 and V is TRBV19; the match to TRBD2 covers 8 bases. This TCR was recovered from a human donor who received a COVID-19 vaccine. The sequencing here drew on CD4+ T cells from PBMCs cultured with SARS-CoV-2 spike peptides, taken before COVID-19 vaccination. The CDR3 loop is CASSYRPGLVSDTQYF. The CDR3 coding sequence is TGTGCCAGTAGTTATAGACCGGGACTAGTATCAGATACGCAGTATTTT. Full variable domain (remainder filled in from reference TRBV19 and TRBJ2-3): DGGITQSPKYLFRKEGQNVTLSCEQNLNHDAMYWYRQDPGQGLRLIYYSQIVNDFQKGDIAEGYSVSREKKESFPLTVTSAQKNPTAFYLCASSYRPGLVSDTQYFGPGTRLTVL.